This T cell receptor (beta chain) is drawn from a study of T cell repertoires in cytomegalovirus infection. The V gene lost 1 base and the J gene lost 0 bases, with 7 bases spanning the gap. There are 15 residues in the CDR3. Germline lookup yields CDR1 MGHRA and CDR2 YSYEKL. Whole-study results and caveats: Summed public TCR beta family frequency identified CMV carriers bearing the relevant HLA.

One entry per CDR3 protein results from TCRdb running MiXCR on the reads. This table has about 74,000 distinct CDR3 sequences, about 26% appearing once. This clonotype was counted between two and nine times. Its antigen remains unidentified. This TCR was sampled from a human donor in good health (CMV status not recorded). Some clones in this sample may be carry-over from other donors' samples. Sequencing was performed on CD8+ T cells from cultured PBMCs, taken from culture after CMV antigen stimulation. The V call is TRBV4-1, the J call TRBJ1-5, with D possibly being TRBD1 (5 bases). The CDR3 nucleotides are TGCGCCAGCAGCCAAGGGGACTCTAGCAATCAGCCCCAGCATTTT. Amino acids: CASSQGDSSNQPQHF.